This T cell receptor (beta chain) was obtained from a study of CD8+ T cells in alopecia areata. Study summary: Treated individuals took tofacitinib by mouth, 5 to 10 mg twice daily.

This clone came up once. No antigen is known for it. Points from the study as a whole: Scalp sample sequencing also detects resident alphabeta T cells of normal skin. Lesional scalp, notably in alopecia totalis/universalis, had clonality above that of normal scalp. Researchers reported that TCR sharing among patients proved less clear than in mice, possibly HLA-linked.

The investigators collected lesional scalp punch biopsies and peripheral blood from alopecia areata patients. Germline loops: CDR1 SGHVS, CDR2 FNYEAQ. V lost 1 base and J 7 bases, leaving 14 bases between the germline ends. The CDR3 is made up of 15 amino acids. Following RNA extraction, reverse transcription yielded cDNA that acted as the sequencing template. Measured with immunoSEQ multiplex PCR; TCRdb has only the in-frame clones, and not every one. The repertoire holds 6,500 to 9,000 clones, with around 50% as singletons. The gene calls are TRBV7-6 and TRBJ2-4; D remains ambiguous. The clonotype comes from a human donor with alopecia areata. Here the sequenced sample was skin, taken at week 0. Here the CDR3 reads CASSLDFFLGNIQYF. CDR3 DNA: TGTGCCAGCAGCTTAGACTTTTTCCTGGGGAACATTCAGTACTTC.